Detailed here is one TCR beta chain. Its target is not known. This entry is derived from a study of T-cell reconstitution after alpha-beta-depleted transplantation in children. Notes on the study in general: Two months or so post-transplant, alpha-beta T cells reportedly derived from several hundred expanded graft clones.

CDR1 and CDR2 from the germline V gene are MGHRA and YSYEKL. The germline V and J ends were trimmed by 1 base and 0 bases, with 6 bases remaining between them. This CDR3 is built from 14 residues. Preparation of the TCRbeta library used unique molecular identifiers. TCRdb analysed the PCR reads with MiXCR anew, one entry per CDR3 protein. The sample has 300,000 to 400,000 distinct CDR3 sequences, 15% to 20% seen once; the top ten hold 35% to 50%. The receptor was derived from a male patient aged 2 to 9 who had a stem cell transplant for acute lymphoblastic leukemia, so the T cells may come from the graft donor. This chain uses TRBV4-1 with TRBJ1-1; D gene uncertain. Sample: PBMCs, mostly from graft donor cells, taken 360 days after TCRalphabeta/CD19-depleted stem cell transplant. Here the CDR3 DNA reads TGCGCCAGCAGCCAAGTTGGGTTGAACACTGAAGCTTTCTTT. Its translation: CASSQVGLNTEAFF.